The subject of this entry is one TCR beta chain. The sample comes from a study of human T cells and chemical hapten exposure. Time point defined: pre-sensitization, week 0. Treatment here: therapeutic diphenylcyclopropenone sensitization with weekly scalp DPC. V was pared by 1 base and J by 0 bases, with 13 bases between. The CDR3 is made up of 17 amino acids. The germline CDR1 and CDR2 sequences are SGHAT and FQNNGV. The library tagged each cDNA molecule with unique molecular identifiers. TCRdb called the RACE reads again in MiXCR, with one record for every CDR3 protein. The sample holds about 80,000 distinct CDR3 sequences, less than 15% seen once.

The receptor was derived from a woman between 50 and 59 years old with alopecia areata. Some clones in this sample may be carry-over from other donors' samples. The gene calls are TRBV11-2 and TRBJ2-1; maybe TRBD2 (6 bases). This sample comprised whole blood, obtained in connection with sensitization to the hapten diphenylcyclopropenone (DPC). CDR3 sequence reads: CASSLVPGSFSYNEQFF. CDR3 in DNA: TGTGCCAGCAGCTTAGTACCCGGGAGCTTCTCCTACAATGAGCAGTTCTTC.